A single sample gave rise to the 21 T cell receptor beta chains below, sequenced in a study of blood T cell repertoires in COVID-19. Using immunoSEQ multiplex PCR, the repertoire was profiled, and TCRdb retains in-frame clones only, with some absent. The repertoire includes some 150,000 clones, about 89% of them detected once, and under 3.5% sits in the top ten. The sample was peripheral blood. The source is a man between 65 and 85 years old with acute or convalescent COVID-19.

The genes are TRBV5-4 and TRBJ1-2; D might be TRBD1 (6 bases). Trimming took off 0 bases at V and 10 bases at J, with 16 bases between the two ends. Germline CDR1 SGHNT, CDR2 YYREEE (reference sequence). The CDR3 totals 14 residues. Here the CDR3 DNA reads TGTGCCAGCAGCTTGGGGGGAGGGGGAACTGACTACACCTTC. Translating it yields CASSLGGGGTDYTF.

This clone came up once. The genes are TRBV5-4 and TRBJ2-7; no clear D. V lost 4 bases and J lost 2, with 16 bases in between. Germline V CDR1 and CDR2: SGHNT, YYREEE (reference sequence). This CDR3 is built from 15 residues. This CDR3 reads CASSPPGEQTYEQYF. The CDR3 bases are TGTGCCAGCAGCCCCCCCGGAGAGCAGACCTACGAGCAGTACTTC.

J is TRBJ2-7 and V is TRBV18, with 9 bases lining up with TRBD1. The CDR3 runs 13 residues. The J segment lost 3 bases and the V segment lost 4 bases, leaving 1 base of the junction unmatched. From germline, CDR1 is KGHSH and CDR2 LQKENI. CDR3 amino acids: CASSQGQGYEQYF. The DNA for the CDR3 is TGTGCCAGCTCACAGGGACAGGGCTACGAGCAGTACTTC.

V and J are TRBV28 and TRBJ1-6, with D maybe TRBD1 (5 bases). The CDR3 is 14 residues long. V lost 6 bases and J lost 6, with 12 bases in between. Germline V gives CDR1 MDHEN, CDR2 SYDVKM. For the CDR3, the DNA is TGTGCCAGCAGCCTCCCCGGGGGTAATTCACCCCTCCACTTT. It codes for CASSLPGGNSPLHF.

This chain joins TRBV5-1 and TRBJ2-7, with 10 bases that match TRBD1. The length of the CDR3 is 13 residues. The junction had 2 bases not matched to a gene; V was cut back by 2 bases and J by 6 bases. CDR1 is SGHRS, CDR2 YFSETQ, per germline. The CDR3 protein is CASSFGQGGEQYF. In nucleotides, the CDR3 is TGCGCCAGCAGCTTCGGACAGGGGGGCGAGCAGTACTTC.

The V call is TRBV7-3, the J call TRBJ1-2, with 7 bases lining up with TRBD1. This CDR3 has 15 residues. Trimming removed 5 bases from V and 8 bases from J; junction bases left unmatched: 14. Germline V gene lookup returns CDR1 SGHTA and CDR2 FQGTGA. For the CDR3, the DNA is TGTGCCAGCAGCCCCAGACAGGGCTGGGATTTAGGCTACACCTTC. Amino acids: CASSPRQGWDLGYTF.

This clone has a handful of counts. The chain combines TRBV20-1 with TRBJ1-2; no clear D. Germline V gene lookup returns CDR1 DFQATT and CDR2 SNEGSKA (reference sequence). This CDR3 region has 11 residues. This CDR3 reads CRAAEPYGYTF. In DNA form, the CDR3 reads TGCAGGGCGGCAGAGCCCTATGGCTACACCTTC.

This clone was counted once. The rearrangement uses TRBV5-1 and TRBJ1-1; no clear D. V lost 1 base, J lost 2 bases, and 15 bases lay in between. The germline V gene encodes CDR1 SGHRS and CDR2 YFSETQ. This CDR3 has 16 amino acids. CDR3 residues: CASSLNPGALNTEAFF. The CDR3 nucleotides read TGCGCCAGCAGCTTGAATCCGGGAGCTTTAAACACTGAAGCTTTCTTT.

The V call is TRBV27, the J call TRBJ2-2; 7 nucleotides agree with TRBD2. Losses at the gene ends were 6 bases for V and 4 bases for J; bases not matched to a gene: 17. There are 18 residues in the CDR3. Per the germline V gene, CDR1 is MNHEY and CDR2 is SMNVEV (reference sequence). The CDR3 reads CASSYYFSQRETTGELFF. In DNA form, the CDR3 reads TGTGCCAGCAGCTATTACTTTAGTCAGCGGGAAACCACCGGGGAGCTGTTTTTT.

The V gene is TRBV6-5, the J gene TRBJ1-1; tentatively, D is TRBD1 (5 bases). Trimming left V 8 bases short and J 5 bases short, with 18 bases between. Germline assignment: CDR1 MNHEY and CDR2 SVGAGI. The CDR3 totals 14 residues. The DNA for the CDR3 is TGTGCCAGCGGCCGGGTCTTAAGGGGAACTGAAGCTTTCTTT. Encoded protein: CASGRVLRGTEAFF.

V gene TRBV5-8 combines with J gene TRBJ1-1; D might be TRBD1 (6 bases). Germline loops: CDR1 SGHTS, CDR2 YDEGEE. Trimming removed 3 bases from V and 1 base from J, with 13 bases in between. The CDR3 runs 15 residues. CDR3 bases: TGTGCCAGCAGCTGGGACAAGTTCACGAACACTGAAGCTTTCTTT. This gives the protein CASSWDKFTNTEAFF.

This clone came up once. The chain couples TRBV7-9 to TRBJ1-6; D gene unclear. Germline CDR1 and CDR2: SEHNR and FQNEAQ (reference sequence). This CDR3 has 15 amino acids. V dropped 5 bases and J dropped 1 base, with 9 bases sitting between them. CDR3 region: CASSPGESYNSPLHF. CDR3 bases: TGTGCCAGCAGCCCCGGGGAATCCTATAATTCACCCCTCCACTTT.

For this clone: The same CDR3 arises from other DNA sequences in this sample as well. This sequence joins TRBV7-3 and TRBJ2-2; D remains ambiguous. Per the germline V gene, CDR1 is SGHTA and CDR2 is FQGTGA. V was pared by 4 bases and J by 2 bases, with 5 bases between. There are 13 residues in the CDR3. In nucleotides, the CDR3 is TGTGCCAGCAGCTCAGGAAACACCGGGGAGCTGTTTTTT. Protein: CASSSGNTGELFF.

V and J are TRBV20-1 and TRBJ1-1; no definite D call. V was trimmed by 4 bases and J by 4 bases, leaving 7 bases between them. The germline V gene has CDR1 DFQATT and CDR2 SNEGSKA (reference sequence). The CDR3 has 11 residues. CDR3 nucleotides: TGCAGTGCTATCAGGATCACTGAAGCTTTCTTT. Translating gives CSAIRITEAFF.

The chain uses TRBV30 and TRBJ2-4; no definite D call. Trimming took off 1 base at V and 6 bases at J, with 10 bases between the two ends. CDR3 length: 13 amino acids. Germline values: CDR1 GTSNPN, CDR2 SVGIG (reference sequence). CDR3 sequence (DNA): TGTGCCTGGAGTGGCGGTCCGGGAAACATTCAGTACTTC. Translation: CAWSGGPGNIQYF.

This clone was seen only once. The chain has TRBV7-2 and TRBJ2-1, with TRBD2 matching over 12 bases. Germline V gene lookup returns CDR1 SGHTA and CDR2 FQGNSA. CDR3 length equals 17 residues. The V and J ends lost 4 bases and 2 bases, in that order; junction bases with no gene match: 6. CDR3 in amino acids: CASSWLAGGLTYNEQFF. The CDR3 DNA reads as TGTGCCAGCAGCTGGCTAGCGGGGGGGCTGACCTACAATGAGCAGTTCTTC.

This clone was seen just once. The genes are TRBV4-2 and TRBJ1-1; D remains unclear. CDR1 is LGHNA, CDR2 YNFKEQ, per germline. The CDR3 is 15 residues long. Trimming took 0 bases from V and 2 from J, leaving 10 bases between them. The CDR3 loop reads CASSQDSFKNTEAFF. In DNA form, the CDR3 reads TGTGCCAGCAGCCAAGATTCCTTTAAAAACACTGAAGCTTTCTTT.

J is TRBJ2-7 and V is TRBV9; D ambiguous. The CDR3 runs to 16 residues. Germline CDR1 SGDLS, CDR2 YYNGEE. V gave up 0 bases and J gave up 2 bases, with 15 bases separating them. CDR3 sequence (DNA): TGTGCCAGCAGCGTAGGGGCCGGTCAACCCGCCTACGAGCAGTACTTC. It translates to CASSVGAGQPAYEQYF.

The chain joins TRBV29-1 to TRBJ2-2, with D perhaps TRBD2 (5 bases). CDR3 length: 13 amino acids. With 5 bases removed from V and 2 bases from J, the gap between germline ends came to 9 bases. Germline CDR1 reads SQVTM; CDR2 reads ANQGSEA. Here the CDR3 reads CSVRAGNTGELFF. CDR3 DNA sequence: TGCAGCGTTCGGGCGGGTAACACCGGGGAGCTGTTTTTT.

The J gene is TRBJ2-7, the V gene TRBV5-6, with 9 nucleotides matching TRBD2. Per germline, CDR1 SGHDT and CDR2 YYEEEE. The CDR3 totals 17 residues. J was trimmed by 4 bases and V by 2 bases; bases with no gene match: 13. The CDR3 DNA follows: TGTGCCAGCAGCTTATCCAGGATGCGGGGGGGCACGTACGAGCAGTACTTC. It encodes CASSLSRMRGGTYEQYF.

The chain uses TRBV2 and TRBJ2-3; TRBD2 matches at 8 bases. The junction had 7 bases not matched to a gene; V was cut back by 8 bases and J by 3 bases. Germline V gene sequence: CDR1 SNHLY, CDR2 FYNNEI. This CDR3 contains 14 residues. CDR3 sequence (DNA): TGTGCCAGCGGGGACCGACTAGCGACAGATACGCAGTATTTT. As protein: CASGDRLATDTQYF. Combining the CDR3 with reference TRBV2 and TRBJ2-3 gives the whole variable domain EPEVTQTPSHQVTQMGQEVILRCVPISNHLYFYWYRQILGQKVEFLVSFYNNEISEKSEIFDDQFSVERPDGSNFTLKIRSTKLEDSAMYFCASGDRLATDTQYFGPGTRLTVL.